These 18 T cell receptor beta chains were all obtained from the same sample, sequenced in a study of identical twins. TCRdb re-called the 5' RACE reads through MiXCR, storing one row per CDR3 protein. The data contain roughly 690,000 distinct CDR3 sequences, about 20% of them seen just once; the ten biggest clones take up 4% to 5.5%. The sample also formed part of further work on T cells expressing NK-cell markers.

The sequencing input was PBMCs. The receptor source for this set is a woman aged 18-30 years in good health.

This clonotype has only a few counts. The chain carries TRBV20-1 and TRBJ1-5; D uncertain. The ends were cut back, 6 bases at V and 2 bases at J, with 14 bases in the middle. Germline lookup yields CDR1 DFQATT and CDR2 SNEGSKA (reference sequence). This CDR3 region has 14 residues. CDR3 nucleotide sequence: TGCAGTGCCAACGACCCATCGCGCAATCAGCCCCAGCATTTT. This translates into CSANDPSRNQPQHF.

The CDR3 loop reads CASRGGGLASGELFF. CDR3 nucleotides: TGCGCCAGCAGGGGGGGAGGCCTGGCGTCCGGGGAGCTGTTTTTT. This rearrangement joins TRBV5-1 to TRBJ2-2; D perhaps matches TRBD2 (6 bases). Germline lookup yields CDR1 SGHRS and CDR2 YFSETQ. V was trimmed by 5 bases and J by 6 bases, leaving 17 bases between them. The CDR3 covers 15 residues.

This clonotype was observed at least ten times. The chain has TRBV12-3 or TRBV12-4 and TRBJ1-3; D perhaps matches TRBD1 (6 bases). The germline V and J ends were trimmed by 7 bases and 2 bases, with 12 bases remaining between them. The length of the CDR3 is 14 residues. CDR3 protein: CASTMDRTGNTIYF. The CDR3 DNA reads as TGTGCCAGCACCATGGACAGAACTGGAAACACCATATATTTT.

The chain employs TRBV25-1 and TRBJ1-1; a weak D match, TRBD1 (5 bases). Germline CDR1 and CDR2: MGHDK and SYGVNS. With 7 bases removed from V and 3 bases from J, the gap between germline ends came to 15 bases. The CDR3 length is 14 residues. The CDR3 loop is CASTRPGKDTEAFF. CDR3 in DNA: TGTGCCAGCACTCGACCAGGGAAGGACACTGAAGCTTTCTTT.

The V call is TRBV10-2, the J call TRBJ2-7; no reliable D call. V lost 2 bases and J lost 6, with 14 bases in between. Germline V gene sequence: CDR1 WSHSY, CDR2 SAAADI. The CDR3 is 14 amino acids. The CDR3 loop is CASSEVVAASEQYF. The CDR3 DNA reads TGCGCCAGCAGTGAGGTGGTGGCGGCCTCCGAGCAGTACTTC.

Many counts were recorded for this clonotype. The V and J genes are TRBV20-1 and TRBJ2-1, with D perhaps assigned TRBD1 or TRBD2 (5 bases each). CDR1 and CDR2 (germline): DFQATT, SNEGSKA (reference sequence). CDR3 length equals 13 residues. The ends were cut back, 7 bases at V and 8 bases at J, with 18 bases in the middle. CDR3 region: CSVKLGVGDEQFF. The CDR3 nucleotides read TGCAGTGTTAAGCTGGGGGTTGGCGATGAGCAGTTCTTC.

This clonotype was observed at least ten times. The chain is built from TRBV6-5 and TRBJ2-3; D tentatively reads TRBD1 or TRBD2 (6 bases each). This CDR3 is 16 amino acids long. CDR1 and CDR2 (germline): MNHEY, SVGAGI. Trimming pared 4 bases from V and 1 base from J, leaving 15 bases between. The CDR3 region has the DNA TGTGCCAGCAGTTTAGAGGGGGGCTCGGGCACAGATACGCAGTATTTT. Translated, it gives CASSLEGGSGTDTQYF.

The chain links TRBV7-2 to TRBJ2-1; TRBD2 is a possible D gene (5 bases). In germline, CDR1 is SGHTA, CDR2 FQGNSA. V was clipped by 5 bases and J by 0 bases, with 11 bases between them. The CDR3 has 15 residues. DNA of the CDR3: TGTGCCAGCAGCATTGACTATAGCTCCTACAATGAGCAGTTCTTC. Residues: CASSIDYSSYNEQFF.

This clonotype was seen a few times. A junction boundary mismatches the germline segment, possibly from a read error. This chain uses TRBV12-3 or TRBV12-4 with TRBJ2-1, with D perhaps given as TRBD1 or TRBD2 (6 bases each). The CDR3 runs 13 residues. CDR3 DNA sequence: TGTGCCAGCACCACCAGACGGGGCGGGACAAGTCTCTTC. Its protein product is CASTTRRGGTSLF.

This clonotype appeared a few times. The chain is built from TRBV10-3 and TRBJ2-2; D gene unclear. Germline assignment: CDR1 ENHRY and CDR2 SYGVKD. The CDR3 runs to 15 residues. Trimming removed 3 bases from V and 6 bases from J, with 14 bases in between. The CDR3 nucleotides read TGTGCCATCAGTGAATCGGTCCTAGTAGCCGGGGAGCTGTTTTTT. Encoded protein: CAISESVLVAGELFF.

The chain couples TRBV9 to TRBJ2-5; 8 nucleotides align to TRBD1. The germline V gene has CDR1 SGDLS and CDR2 YYNGEE. The CDR3 has 15 residues. After removal of 6 bases from V and 2 bases from J, the junction contained 9 bases not matched to a gene. The CDR3 here is CASNHWGQAQETQYF. The CDR3 DNA reads as TGTGCCAGCAACCATTGGGGACAGGCGCAAGAGACCCAGTACTTC.

The rearrangement links TRBV6-5 to TRBJ2-2; 13 positions agree with TRBD2. The CDR3 totals 17 residues. With V trimmed by 2 bases and J by 5 bases, 5 bases remained unmatched. Germline loops: CDR1 MNHEY, CDR2 SVGAGI. The CDR3 sequence: CASSYRTSGSGTGELFF. In nucleotides, the CDR3 is TGTGCCAGCAGTTACAGGACTAGCGGGAGTGGGACCGGGGAGCTGTTTTTT.

This clonotype was seen ten or more times. V usage is TRBV11-2 and J usage is TRBJ2-7; 7 nucleotides match TRBD1. Losses at the gene ends were 3 bases for V and 3 bases for J; bases not matched to a gene: 5. Germline V gene lookup returns CDR1 SGHAT and CDR2 FQNNGV. This CDR3 comprises 14 residues. Written as DNA, the CDR3 is TGTGCCAGCAGCTTCCGGGACAGTTACTACGAGCAGTACTTC. Protein: CASSFRDSYYEQYF.

This clonotype showed up just a few times. V is TRBV27 and J is TRBJ1-1; D not resolved. The germline V gene encodes CDR1 MNHEY and CDR2 SMNVEV (reference sequence). The CDR3 covers 15 residues. The V end lost 2 bases, the J end lost 4 bases, and 14 bases lay between the germline ends. The CDR3 coding sequence is TGTGCCAGCAGTTTAAAGGCAGGTATCGTCACTGAAGCTTTCTTT. Translated: CASSLKAGIVTEAFF.

This clonotype was seen a handful of times. The chain combines TRBV7-6 with TRBJ2-1; D is unresolved. CDR3 length equals 13 residues. Between the trimmed V and J ends, which lost 3 bases and 8 bases, there was a span of 11 bases. Per the germline V gene, CDR1 is SGHVS and CDR2 is FNYEAQ. CDR3 loop: CASSFLVSDEQFF. The CDR3 DNA reads as TGTGCCAGCAGCTTTTTAGTTTCGGATGAGCAGTTCTTC.

V gene TRBV20-1 combines with J gene TRBJ2-7; tentatively, D is TRBD1 or TRBD2 (6 bases each). Trimming left V 0 bases short and J 4 bases short, with 10 bases between. Looked up from germline, CDR1 is DFQATT and CDR2 is SNEGSKA (reference sequence). The length of the CDR3 is 13 residues. This CDR3 is CSARDGGPYEQYF. The DNA of the CDR3 is TGCAGTGCTAGAGATGGGGGGCCGTACGAGCAGTACTTC.

The rearrangement uses TRBV12-3 or TRBV12-4 and TRBJ1-2; 7 bases are shared with TRBD1. This CDR3 comprises 15 residues. V was clipped by 6 bases and J by 7 bases; unmatched bases: 14. The CDR3 spells CASRQNRGVWGGYTF. The DNA of the CDR3 is TGTGCCAGCAGGCAAAACAGGGGTGTATGGGGTGGCTACACCTTC.

This chain connects TRBV7-2 to TRBJ2-1; unclear D gene. Germline loops: CDR1 SGHTA, CDR2 FQGNSA. Trimming took off 5 bases at V and 4 bases at J, with 15 bases between the two ends. The CDR3 totals 15 residues. The chain's CDR3 is CASSPSIEVYNEQFF. In nucleotides, the CDR3 is TGTGCCAGCAGCCCGTCCATCGAAGTTTACAATGAGCAGTTCTTC.